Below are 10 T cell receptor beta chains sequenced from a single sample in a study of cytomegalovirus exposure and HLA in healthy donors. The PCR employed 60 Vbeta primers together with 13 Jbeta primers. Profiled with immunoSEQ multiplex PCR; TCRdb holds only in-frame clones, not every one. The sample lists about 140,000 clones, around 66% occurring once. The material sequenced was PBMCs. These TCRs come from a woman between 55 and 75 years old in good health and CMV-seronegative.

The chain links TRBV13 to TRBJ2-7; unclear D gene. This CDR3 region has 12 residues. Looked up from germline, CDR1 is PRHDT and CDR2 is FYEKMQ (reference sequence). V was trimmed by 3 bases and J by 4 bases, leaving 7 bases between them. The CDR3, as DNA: TGTGCCAGCAGCTTCGGAGTATACGAGCAGTACTTC. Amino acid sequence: CASSFGVYEQYF.

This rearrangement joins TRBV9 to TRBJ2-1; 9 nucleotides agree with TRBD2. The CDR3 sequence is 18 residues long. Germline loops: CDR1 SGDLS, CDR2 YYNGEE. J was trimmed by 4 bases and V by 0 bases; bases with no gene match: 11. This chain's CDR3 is CASSVVEEGGRGYNEQFF. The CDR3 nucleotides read TGTGCCAGCAGCGTAGTAGAGGAGGGCGGGAGGGGATACAATGAGCAGTTCTTC. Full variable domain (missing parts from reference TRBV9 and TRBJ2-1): DSGVTQTPKHLITATGQRVTLRCSPRSGDLSVYWYQQSLDQGLQFLIQYYNGEERAKGNILERFSAQQFPDLHSELNLSSLELGDSALYFCASSVVEEGGRGYNEQFFGPGTRLTVL.

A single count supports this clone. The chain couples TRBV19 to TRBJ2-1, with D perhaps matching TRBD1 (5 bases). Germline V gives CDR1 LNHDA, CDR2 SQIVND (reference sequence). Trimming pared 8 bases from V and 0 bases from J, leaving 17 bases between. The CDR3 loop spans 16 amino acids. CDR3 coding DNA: TGTGCCAGTTCACGTTCCCAGGGCCCCTCCTACAATGAGCAGTTCTTC. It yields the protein CASSRSQGPSYNEQFF.

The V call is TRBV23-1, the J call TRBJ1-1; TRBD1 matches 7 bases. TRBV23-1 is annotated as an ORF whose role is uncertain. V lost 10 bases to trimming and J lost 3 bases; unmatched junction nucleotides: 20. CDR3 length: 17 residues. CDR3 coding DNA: TGCGCCACCAACAACCGAGGGGGGCCAGGGGGGCACACTGAAGCTTTCTTT. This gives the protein CATNNRGGPGGHTEAFF.

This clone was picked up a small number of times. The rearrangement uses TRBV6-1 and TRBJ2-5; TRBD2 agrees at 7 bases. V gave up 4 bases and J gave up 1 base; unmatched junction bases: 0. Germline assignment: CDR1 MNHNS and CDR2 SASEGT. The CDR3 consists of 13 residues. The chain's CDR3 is CASSAGGQETQYF. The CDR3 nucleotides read TGTGCCAGCAGTGCGGGGGGCCAAGAGACCCAGTACTTC.

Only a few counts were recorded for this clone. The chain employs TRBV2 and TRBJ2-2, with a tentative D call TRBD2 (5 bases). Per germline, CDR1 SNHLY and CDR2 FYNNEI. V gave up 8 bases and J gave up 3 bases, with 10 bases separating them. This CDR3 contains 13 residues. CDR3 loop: CASGRGYTGELFF. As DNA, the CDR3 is TGTGCCAGCGGACGAGGGTACACCGGGGAGCTGTTTTTT.

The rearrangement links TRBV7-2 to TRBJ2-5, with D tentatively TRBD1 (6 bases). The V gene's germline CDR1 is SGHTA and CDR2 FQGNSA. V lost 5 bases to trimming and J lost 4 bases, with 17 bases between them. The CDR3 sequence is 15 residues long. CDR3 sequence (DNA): TGTGCCAGCAGCATGGTCAGGGGCCATCCAGAGACCCAGTACTTC. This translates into CASSMVRGHPETQYF.

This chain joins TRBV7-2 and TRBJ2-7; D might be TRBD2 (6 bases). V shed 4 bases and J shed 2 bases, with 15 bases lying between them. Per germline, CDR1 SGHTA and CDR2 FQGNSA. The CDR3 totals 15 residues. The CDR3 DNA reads TGTGCCAGCAGCTCCGGGACTTTGGTGGCCTACGAGCAGTACTTC. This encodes CASSSGTLVAYEQYF.

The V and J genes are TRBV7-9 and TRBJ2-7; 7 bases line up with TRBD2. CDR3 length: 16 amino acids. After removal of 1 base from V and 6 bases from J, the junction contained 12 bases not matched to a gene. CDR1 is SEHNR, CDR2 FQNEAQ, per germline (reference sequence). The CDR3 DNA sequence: TGTGCCAGCAGCTTAGACGGTCCGGGAGGAACAGGCGAGCAGTACTTC. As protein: CASSLDGPGGTGEQYF. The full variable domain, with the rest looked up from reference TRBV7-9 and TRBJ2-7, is DTGVSQNPRHKITKRGQNVTFRCDPISEHNRLYWYRQTLGQGPEFLTYFQNEAQLEKSRLLSDRFSAERPKGSFSTLEIQRTEQGDSAMYLCASSLDGPGGTGEQYFGPGTRLTVT.

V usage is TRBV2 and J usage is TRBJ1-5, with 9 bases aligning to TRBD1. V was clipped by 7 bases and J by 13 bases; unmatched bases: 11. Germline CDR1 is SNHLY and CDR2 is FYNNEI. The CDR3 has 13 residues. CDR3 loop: CASTPGQGFVQHF. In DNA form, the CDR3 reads TGTGCCAGCACCCCGGGACAGGGTTTCGTTCAGCATTTT.